These 21 T cell receptor beta chains came from one sample sequenced in a study of blood T cell repertoires in COVID-19. Here immunoSEQ multiplex PCR was the method, and the copy in TCRdb shows in-frame clones only, minus some. The sample lists about 130,000 clones; 80% to 85% were seen once. What was sequenced was peripheral blood. Source of these receptors: a man in his sixties with acute or convalescent COVID-19.

The chain combines TRBV6-5 with TRBJ1-1, with 8 positions matching TRBD1. Germline lookup yields CDR1 MNHEY and CDR2 SVGAGI. J was trimmed by 1 base and V by 6 bases; bases with no gene match: 7. The CDR3 runs to 15 residues. The CDR3 region has the DNA TGTGCCAGCAGCCAGACCGGGACAGGGAACACTGAAGCTTTCTTT. Protein sequence: CASSQTGTGNTEAFF.

This chain connects TRBV2 to TRBJ1-5, with D possibly TRBD1 on 5 matching bases. From germline, CDR1 is SNHLY and CDR2 FYNNEI. The CDR3 has 15 residues. Trimming took off 7 bases at V and 4 bases at J, with 17 bases between the two ends. In nucleotides, the CDR3 is TGTGCCAGCACCCTGGGGGGGAATGTAAATCAGCCCCAGCATTTT. Translation: CASTLGGNVNQPQHF.

V and J are TRBV15 and TRBJ1-5, with a weak D call TRBD1 (6 bases). CDR1 is LNHNV, CDR2 YYDKDF, per germline (reference sequence). The CDR3 totals 17 residues. V was clipped by 4 bases and J by 0 bases, with 16 bases between them. The CDR3 region is CATSKDSGTYSNQPQHF. The CDR3 bases are TGTGCCACCAGCAAGGACAGCGGCACCTATAGCAATCAGCCCCAGCATTTT. Using reference TRBV15 and TRBJ1-5 for the parts outside the CDR3, the full variable domain is DAMVIQNPRYQVTQFGKPVTLSCSQTLNHNVMYWYQQKSSQAPKLLFHYYDKDFNNEADTPDNFQSRRPNTSFCFLDIRSPGLGDTAMYLCATSKDSGTYSNQPQHFGDGTRLSIL.

The chain uses TRBV6-6 and TRBJ1-3; D gene unclear. Germline V gene sequence: CDR1 MNHNY, CDR2 SVGAGI (reference sequence). The CDR3 is 13 residues long. Trimming removed 7 bases at V and 0 bases at J, with 7 bases between. CDR3 coding DNA: TGTGCCAGCAACCGGGACTCTGGAAACACCATATATTTT. It yields the protein CASNRDSGNTIYF.

This chain joins TRBV5-4 and TRBJ2-1, with TRBD2 matching 9 bases. This CDR3 contains 14 residues. Unmatched junction bases numbered 3, after V lost 2 bases and J lost 6 bases. The germline V gene encodes CDR1 SGHNT and CDR2 YYREEE (reference sequence). The CDR3 region has the DNA TGTGCCAGCAGCTTCGGCGGGGGGGGCAATGAGCAGTTCTTC. It yields the protein CASSFGGGGNEQFF.

The table lists this clone with a few counts. The J gene is TRBJ1-1, the V gene TRBV2; D ambiguous. The CDR3 has 12 amino acids. V gave up 2 bases and J gave up 7 bases, with 8 bases separating them. CDR1 and CDR2 from the germline V gene are SNHLY and FYNNEI. CDR3 DNA: TGTGCCAGCAGTGAAATCGGGAGTGAAGCTTTCTTT. Its translation is CASSEIGSEAFF.

This chain uses TRBV10-3 with TRBJ1-2, with 9 bases fitting TRBD1. V shed 8 bases, J shed 5 bases, and the junction held 9 bases outside the gene matches. The CDR3 totals 14 residues. Germline CDR1 is ENHRY and CDR2 is SYGVKD. This CDR3 is CAISRDRDSYGYTF. The CDR3 DNA reads as TGTGCCATCTCCCGGGACAGGGACTCTTATGGCTACACCTTC.

The V and J genes are TRBV5-1 and TRBJ2-1; a weak D match, TRBD2 (6 bases). Trimming removed 0 bases from V and 4 bases from J, with 26 bases in between. The V gene's germline CDR1 is SGHRS and CDR2 YFSETQ. CDR3 length: 20 amino acids. This CDR3 reads CASSLESERRDPPAYNEQFF. The CDR3 DNA follows: TGCGCCAGCAGCTTGGAAAGCGAGAGGCGGGATCCACCCGCATACAATGAGCAGTTCTTC. Full variable domain (rest looked up from reference TRBV5-1 and TRBJ2-1): KAGVTQTPRYLIKTRGQQVTLSCSPISGHRSVSWYQQTPGQGLQFLFEYFSETQRNKGNFPGRFSGRQFSNSRSEMNVSTLELGDSALYLCASSLESERRDPPAYNEQFFGPGTRLTVL.

This chain connects TRBV6-4 to TRBJ1-3; D unclear. Per the germline V gene, CDR1 is MRHNA and CDR2 is SNTAGT. V lost 2 bases, J lost 2 bases, and 7 bases lay in between. The CDR3 runs to 14 residues. CDR3 amino acids: CASSDGGTGNTIYF. CDR3 coding DNA: TGTGCCAGCAGTGACGGCGGGACTGGAAACACCATATATTTT.

The rearrangement links TRBV9 to TRBJ2-2, with D maybe TRBD1 (5 bases). Germline V gives CDR1 SGDLS, CDR2 YYNGEE. CDR3 length: 15 residues. Trimming cost V 0 bases and J 1 base, with 7 bases left between them. The CDR3 here is CASSVGDRNTGELFF. DNA for the CDR3: TGTGCCAGCAGCGTAGGAGACAGGAACACCGGGGAGCTGTTTTTT.

This chain uses TRBV3-1 (or the pseudogene TRBV3-2) with TRBJ2-3, with unresolved D. The CDR3 sequence is 14 residues long. Per the germline V gene, CDR1 is LGHDT and CDR2 is YNNKEL (reference sequence). V was cut by 3 bases and J by 2 bases, with 9 bases left in between. For the CDR3, the DNA is TGTGCCAGCAGCCAGAAACTATACACAGATACGCAGTATTTT. Amino acids: CASSQKLYTDTQYF.

The gene calls are TRBV9 and TRBJ1-4, with TRBD1 matching 8 bases. The germline V gene has CDR1 SGDLS and CDR2 YYNGEE. Germline trimming cut 4 bases from V and 1 base from J; bases unmatched to any gene: 18. The CDR3 is 20 residues long. Here the CDR3 reads CASSPRPSRGRRLTNEKLFF. The CDR3 DNA reads as TGTGCCAGCAGCCCGCGGCCATCCAGGGGGCGGAGGTTAACTAATGAAAAACTGTTTTTT.

This chain's CDR3 is CASSGDYGYTF. CDR3 bases: TGTGCCAGCAGCGGGGATTACGGCTACACCTTC. V and J are TRBV6-6 and TRBJ1-2; D is unclear. Trimming cost V 6 bases and J 8 bases, with 10 bases left between them. Germline values: CDR1 MNHNY, CDR2 SVGAGI (reference sequence). The CDR3 has 11 amino acids.

This clone came up a few times. The chain is built from TRBV7-2 and TRBJ2-7, with TRBD2 matching over 13 bases. CDR1 and CDR2 (germline): SGHTA, FQGNSA. V lost 5 bases, J lost 6 bases, and 7 bases stayed unmatched. This CDR3 is 15 amino acids long. The CDR3 DNA is TGTGCCAGCAGCGAAACTAGCGGGAGGGAGGGCGAGCAGTACTTC. Residues: CASSETSGREGEQYF.

This chain connects TRBV6-5 to TRBJ1-3, with D possibly matching TRBD1 (5 bases). The CDR3 sequence is 14 residues long. With 2 bases removed from V and 0 bases from J, the gap between germline ends came to 5 bases. Germline CDR1 reads MNHEY; CDR2 reads SVGAGI. In nucleotides, the CDR3 is TGTGCCAGCAGTTACGACAGCTCTGGAAACACCATATATTTT. It specifies CASSYDSSGNTIYF.

In DNA form, the CDR3 reads TGCAGTGCTAGTTGGCAGGGGCTCAGGAGGAACACTGAAGCTTTCTTT. It is translated as CSASWQGLRRNTEAFF. The rearrangement uses TRBV20-1 and TRBJ1-1; TRBD1 might be the D (6 bases). The CDR3 runs to 16 residues. CDR1 DFQATT and CDR2 SNEGSKA come from the germline V gene (reference sequence). V shed 3 bases and J shed 1 base, with 18 bases lying between them.

This clone was seen a handful of times. This sequence joins TRBV29-1 and TRBJ1-2, with D possibly TRBD1 on 5 matching bases. The germline V and J ends were trimmed by 3 bases and 8 bases, with 16 bases remaining between them. The germline gives CDR1 SQVTM, CDR2 ANQGSEA. The CDR3 is made up of 13 amino acids. Here the CDR3 reads CSVEAGLDTGYTF. As DNA, the CDR3 is TGCAGCGTTGAGGCAGGGCTTGATACGGGCTACACCTTC. Based on the CDR3 plus reference TRBV29-1 and TRBJ1-2, the full variable domain is SAVISQKPSRDICQRGTSLTIQCQVDSQVTMMFWYRQQPGQSLTLIATANQGSEATYESGFVIDKFPISRPNLTFSTLTVSNMSPEDSSIYLCSVEAGLDTGYTFGSGTRLTVV.

In DNA form, the CDR3 reads TGTGCCAGCAGCCAAAAGCCCGTAGGGGTGTCTGGAAACACCATATATTTT. The encoded protein is CASSQKPVGVSGNTIYF. The chain links TRBV3-1 (or the pseudogene TRBV3-2) to TRBJ1-3; TRBD1 is a possible D gene (5 bases). This CDR3 has 17 amino acids. V was shortened by 2 bases and J by 1 base, with 15 bases between the two germline ends. Germline V gives CDR1 LGHDT, CDR2 YNNKEL (reference sequence).

The V gene is TRBV19, the J gene TRBJ1-2, with D uncertain. CDR3 length equals 17 residues. Germline-derived CDR1 and CDR2 are LNHDA and SQIVND (reference sequence). Between the trimmed V and J ends, which lost 4 bases and 0 bases, there was a span of 18 bases. The CDR3 protein is CASSTPPTGIANYGYTF. The CDR3 DNA follows: TGTGCCAGTAGTACCCCCCCTACGGGGATAGCTAACTATGGCTACACCTTC.

This clone was seen a handful of times. J is TRBJ2-1 and V is TRBV19; 8 bases agree with TRBD1. The germline gives CDR1 LNHDA, CDR2 SQIVND (reference sequence). This CDR3 comprises 13 residues. V lost 1 base and J lost 12; bases outside the gene matches: 5. As DNA, the CDR3 is TGTGCCAGTAGTATAGGGACAGGGTCTGGGCAGTTCTTC. Protein product: CASSIGTGSGQFF.

This chain connects TRBV27 to TRBJ2-3; no clear D. V was pared by 5 bases and J by 4 bases, with 10 bases between. Germline-derived CDR1 and CDR2 are MNHEY and SMNVEV (reference sequence). The CDR3 runs to 13 residues. The CDR3 sequence: CASSLREADTQYF. CDR3 nucleotides: TGTGCCAGCAGTCTACGAGAGGCAGATACGCAGTATTTT.